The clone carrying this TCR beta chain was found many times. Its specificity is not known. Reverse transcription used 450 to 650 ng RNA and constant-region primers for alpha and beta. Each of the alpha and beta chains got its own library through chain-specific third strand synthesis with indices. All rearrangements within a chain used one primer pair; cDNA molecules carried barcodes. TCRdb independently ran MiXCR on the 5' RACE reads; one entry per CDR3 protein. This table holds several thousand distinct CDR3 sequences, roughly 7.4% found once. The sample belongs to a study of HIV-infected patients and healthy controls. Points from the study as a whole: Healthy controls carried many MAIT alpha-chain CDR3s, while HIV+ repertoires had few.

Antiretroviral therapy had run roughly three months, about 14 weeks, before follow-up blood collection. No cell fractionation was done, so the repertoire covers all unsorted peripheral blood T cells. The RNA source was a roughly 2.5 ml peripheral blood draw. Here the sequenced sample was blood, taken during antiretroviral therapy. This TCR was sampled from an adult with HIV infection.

The CDR3 nucleotides read TGTGCCAGCAGTTATGCGATACATGAGCAGTTCTTC. Translation gives CASSYAIHEQFF. V and J are TRBV6-2 or TRBV6-3 and TRBJ2-1; D unresolved. The germline V and J ends were trimmed by 3 bases and 8 bases, with 8 bases remaining between them. Per germline, CDR1 MNHEY and CDR2 SVGEGT. This CDR3 has 12 amino acids.